The 3 T cell receptor beta chains reported below all come from one sample, sequenced in a study of HIV-infected patients and healthy controls. cDNA was made from around 0.45 ug RNA using alpha and beta constant primers. Separate chain-specific third strand synthesis with multiplexing indices produced the alpha and beta libraries. TCRdb processed the 5' RACE reads anew with MiXCR; each CDR3 protein has one entry. The sample consists of under 10,000 distinct CDR3 sequences, about 8.4% of them appearing once. Antiretroviral therapy had run roughly three months, about 14 weeks, before follow-up blood collection. The repertoire came from unfractionated whole blood and reflected all unsorted peripheral T cells. Sequenced material: blood, taken during antiretroviral therapy. The receptor source for this set is an adult with HIV infection.

This clonotype was detected many times. The chain combines TRBV7-6 with TRBJ1-2; D call uncertain. This CDR3 contains 14 residues. Trimming removed 1 base at V and 2 bases at J, with 8 bases between. From germline, CDR1 is SGHVS and CDR2 FNYEAQ. The chain's CDR3 is CASSLGSGNYGYTF. CDR3 coding DNA: TGTGCCAGCAGCTTAGGGTCGGGAAACTATGGCTACACCTTC.

Within the sample, this clonotype is medium-sized. The J gene is TRBJ2-7, the V gene TRBV6-1; D unresolved. Germline V CDR1 and CDR2: MNHNS, SASEGT. The CDR3 has 12 amino acids. V was shortened by 2 bases and J by 7 bases, with 9 bases between the two germline ends. The CDR3 DNA sequence: TGTGCCAGCAGTGAATACAGCCGGGAGCAGTACTTC. It codes for CASSEYSREQYF.

This clonotype is medium-sized. V usage is TRBV2 and J usage is TRBJ1-1; no definite D call. This CDR3 is 14 amino acids long. The ends were cut back, 3 bases at V and 6 bases at J, with 14 bases in the middle. The germline CDR1 and CDR2 sequences are SNHLY and FYNNEI. The CDR3 reads CASSDSQRVPEAFF. In nucleotides, the CDR3 is TGTGCCAGCAGTGATTCTCAACGGGTTCCTGAAGCTTTCTTT.